This TCR beta chain appears in the sequencing data of a study of T cells in narcolepsy. The wider study: Donors had narcolepsy type 1 or type 2, or were healthy controls.

Study results and caveats: Comparing one patient's CSF and blood CD4+ clonotypes highlighted HCRT- and TRIB2-specific autoreactive clonotypes. Some memory CD4+ repertoires had no autoreactive clone sequences.

The CDR3 contains 13 residues. Germline CDR1 reads MRHNA; CDR2 reads SNTAGT. Produced via immunoSEQ multiplex PCR; TCRdb's table is partial and in-frame only. The repertoire includes just under 35,000 clones, less than 90% of them detected once, and around 1% sits in the top ten. Of note for this clone: Its antigen remains unidentified. The junction departs from the called germline gene at one end, perhaps through a read error. Distinct nucleotide sequences in the sample also encode this CDR3.

The sample was memory (CD45RA-) CD4+ T cells from blood. The J gene is TRBJ1-1, the V gene TRBV6-4; 7 bases agree with TRBD1. The receptor's source is a human donor in good health. In nucleotides, the CDR3 is TGTGCCAGCAGTGACACACCAGGGGGTGAAGCCTTCTTT. Translated: CASSDTPGGEAFF.